This T cell receptor beta chain was identified in a study of a mutant IDH1 vaccine in newly diagnosed glioma. Across the study: Prior therapy was radiotherapy, temozolomide, or both; most received both.

Time point in this sample: week 47, end of study. Every vaccination contained 300 ug of the mutant IDH1 20-mer peptide and was paired with topical imiquimod. A single count supports this clone. Antigen specificity is unknown. Produced via immunoSEQ multiplex PCR; TCRdb's table is partial and in-frame only. The sample records around 60,000 clones, around four fifths being singletons. This receptor was obtained from a man younger than 40 with glioma. The material was PBMCs, obtained from a glioma patient whose treatment included an IDH1 peptide vaccine.

CDR3 sequence: CASSILGPPLENEQFF. The CDR3, as DNA: TGTGCCAGTAGTATACTCGGGCCGCCACTAGAAAATGAGCAGTTCTTC. The chain joins TRBV19 to TRBJ2-1; the D gene is possibly TRBD2 (5 bases). The CDR3 is made up of 16 amino acids. The V end was cut by 2 bases, the J end by 7 bases, with 18 bases between. CDR1 LNHDA and CDR2 SQIVND come from the germline V gene (reference sequence).